The 11 T cell receptor beta chains below were found in one sample sequenced in a study of blood T cell repertoires in COVID-19. The repertoire was sequenced with immunoSEQ multiplex PCR; TCRdb's copy has only in-frame clones and lacks some. The sample contains roughly 66,000 clones, about 86% of which appear only once. The sequenced material came from peripheral blood. These receptors came from an older woman with acute or convalescent COVID-19.

The chain employs TRBV27 and TRBJ2-3; the match to TRBD2 covers 14 bases. The CDR3 is made up of 16 amino acids. Unmatched junction bases numbered 6, after V lost 5 bases and J lost 5 bases. CDR1 MNHEY and CDR2 SMNVEV come from the germline V gene (reference sequence). The CDR3 region is CASSKTSGGAVDTQYF. The CDR3 DNA sequence: TGTGCCAGCAGTAAGACTAGCGGGGGGGCAGTAGATACGCAGTATTTT.

The chain combines TRBV29-1 with TRBJ1-1; unclear D gene. This CDR3 contains 14 residues. V lost 5 bases, J lost 3 bases, and 16 bases lay in between. Looked up from germline, CDR1 is SQVTM and CDR2 is ANQGSEA. CDR3 coding DNA: TGCAGCGTTTTAGTCTGGGCTCAGGACACTGAAGCTTTCTTT. The encoded protein is CSVLVWAQDTEAFF.

The rearrangement links TRBV2 to TRBJ1-2; 7 bases agree with TRBD1. The V segment lost 3 bases and the J segment 5 bases; nucleotides outside the gene matches: 3. The CDR3 consists of 13 residues. Germline V gene data show CDR1 as SNHLY and CDR2 as FYNNEI. CDR3 bases: TGTGCCAGCAGTGAGAGGGGGCCATATGGCTACACCTTC. It is translated as CASSERGPYGYTF.

The chain has TRBV7-9 and TRBJ2-7; 9 nucleotides match TRBD1. Per germline, CDR1 SEHNR and CDR2 FQNEAQ (reference sequence). V lost 5 bases, J lost 4 bases, and 6 bases stayed unmatched. This CDR3 spans 14 amino acids. The DNA for the CDR3 is TGTGCCAGCAGCCGCGGGACAGGGATATACGAGCAGTACTTC. The encoded protein is CASSRGTGIYEQYF.

This rearrangement joins TRBV19 to TRBJ1-6, with TRBD1 as a possible D gene (5 bases). The CDR3 consists of 15 residues. CDR1 LNHDA and CDR2 SQIVND come from the germline V gene (reference sequence). Trimming pared 2 bases from V and 7 bases from J, leaving 12 bases between. Written as DNA, the CDR3 is TGTGCCAGTAGTATACTGCAGGGCGGCAATTCACCCCTCCACTTT. Residues: CASSILQGGNSPLHF.

The gene calls are TRBV2 and TRBJ2-3, with no clear D. The CDR3 totals 12 residues. Trimming removed 6 bases at V and 5 bases at J, with 9 bases between. Germline-derived CDR1 and CDR2 are SNHLY and FYNNEI. The CDR3 loop is CASSQLRDTQYF. CDR3 nucleotides: TGTGCCAGCAGCCAACTTCGAGATACGCAGTATTTT.

This clone showed up just once. V gene TRBV27 combines with J gene TRBJ2-3, with 10 positions matching TRBD2. V shed 5 bases and J 3 bases; nucleotides not matched to a gene: 5. Per the germline V gene, CDR1 is MNHEY and CDR2 is SMNVEV (reference sequence). The CDR3 length is 15 residues. The DNA for the CDR3 is TGTGCCAGCAGTAGGACTAGCGGCTTTACAGATACGCAGTATTTT. Residues: CASSRTSGFTDTQYF.

V gene TRBV10-3 combines with J gene TRBJ2-7; tentatively, D is TRBD1 (6 bases). Deletions cut 6 bases from V and 2 bases from J, with 17 bases between. The CDR3 runs to 15 residues. The germline V gene encodes CDR1 ENHRY and CDR2 SYGVKD. CDR3 in DNA: TGTGCCATCAGGGGGGCACAGGGTGGGGCCTACGAGCAGTACTTC. Amino acid sequence: CAIRGAQGGAYEQYF.

This chain joins TRBV4-2 and TRBJ2-3; 12 positions match TRBD2. Germline V gene data show CDR1 as LGHNA and CDR2 as YNFKEQ. Germline trimming cut 0 bases from V and 4 bases from J; bases unmatched to any gene: 5. This CDR3 comprises 17 residues. The chain's CDR3 is CASSQELAGGPPDTQYF. The CDR3 coding sequence is TGTGCCAGCAGCCAAGAGCTAGCGGGGGGGCCGCCAGATACGCAGTATTTT.

Comments on this clone: In the same sample, other DNA sequences code for this CDR3. The rearrangement uses TRBV2 and TRBJ1-6, with TRBD1 as a possible D gene (5 bases). V lost 1 base, J lost 6 bases, and 7 bases lay in between. Germline loops: CDR1 SNHLY, CDR2 FYNNEI. This CDR3 spans 14 amino acids. This CDR3 is CASSEGRVNSPLHF. As DNA, the CDR3 is TGTGCCAGCAGTGAAGGCAGGGTTAATTCACCCCTCCACTTT. The full variable domain, its missing parts supplied by reference TRBV2 and TRBJ1-6, is EPEVTQTPSHQVTQMGQEVILRCVPISNHLYFYWYRQILGQKVEFLVSFYNNEISEKSEIFDDQFSVERPDGSNFTLKIRSTKLEDSAMYFCASSEGRVNSPLHFGNGTRLTVT.

The chain uses TRBV29-1 and TRBJ2-7; weak D call: TRBD1 (7 bases). This CDR3 contains 13 residues. V was trimmed by 5 bases and J by 1 base, leaving 12 bases between them. The germline CDR1 and CDR2 sequences are SQVTM and ANQGSEA. The CDR3 protein is CSVRRGTSYEQYF. The DNA of the CDR3 is TGCAGCGTTCGCAGGGGGACTTCCTACGAGCAGTACTTC.